Below, one T cell receptor (beta chain) is given with its context. Antigen: not known. Controls had normal endoscopy and no IBD diagnosis within a year. This sample was included in a study of pediatric ulcerative colitis. Assay: immunoSEQ multiplex PCR; the TCRdb copy retains only in-frame clones and omits some. The table shows approximately 6,300 clones, with around nine tenths occurring only once. Trimming stripped 0 bases from V and 2 bases from J, with 9 bases between. This CDR3 region has 15 residues. Germline-derived CDR1 and CDR2 are SGHRS and YFSETQ. Findings and caveats of the study: Clonal expansions reduced rectal repertoire diversity in acute severe colitis. A couple of rectal clonotypes were found only in ulcerative colitis patients, all of them.

The origin of this receptor is a girl aged 10 to 17 who was a control in a study of pediatric ulcerative colitis. V usage is TRBV5-1 and J usage is TRBJ1-5; unclear D gene. Sequenced sample: blood. The DNA of the CDR3 is TGCGCCAGCAGCTTGGATATCTCGGGCAATCAGCCCCAGCATTTT. Translation: CASSLDISGNQPQHF.